This entry concerns a single T cell receptor (beta chain). The sample belongs to a study of blood T cell repertoires in COVID-19. Study-wide background: Samples representing acute and convalescent COVID-19 were sourced from the United States, Italy and Spain. T cells, B-cell-depleted T cells, or PBMCs provided the cDNA or gDNA that served as material.

Profiling relied on immunoSEQ multiplex PCR, and the TCRdb table lists in-frame clones only, not all of them. This table holds 300,000 to 400,000 clones, approximately 88% found once. Germline V gene sequence: CDR1 LGHNA, CDR2 YNFKEQ. V dropped 4 bases and J dropped 3 bases, with 21 bases sitting between them. The CDR3 runs to 17 residues. Followed over time, Seattle patients had been enrolled while infection was active. This chain joins TRBV4-2 and TRBJ1-1, with D possibly matching TRBD1 (6 bases). The source of this sequence is a woman in her twenties or thirties with COVID-19, enrolled during active disease. Sequences were obtained from peripheral blood. DNA of the CDR3: TGTGCCAGCAGCCCGTTAGGGACACCCGCGACCGACACTGAAGCTTTCTTT. Protein: CASSPLGTPATDTEAFF.